This passage covers 32 T cell receptor beta chains from one sample sequenced in a study of regulatory T cells in long-lasting Graves disease. According to the study, TCR beta libraries were built with iRepertoire HTBI primers and CDR3-region Arm-PCR. TCRdb re-called the multiplex PCR reads through MiXCR, storing one row per CDR3 protein. Of about 530,000 distinct CDR3 sequences listed, roughly 16% are singletons. Time point described: newly diagnosed GD, antithyroid drugs for less than 3 months. Researchers made the TCR library from RNA that was extracted from PBMCs. These data also featured in a second study, about T cells in Graves' hyperthyroidism and ophthalmopathy.

The material sequenced was peripheral blood mononuclear cells (PBMCs), taken at new diagnosis, from a patient treated with antithyroid drugs. Source of these receptors: a middle-aged woman with Graves disease.

There are a few counts of this clonotype. The rearrangement joins TRBV27 to TRBJ1-2; D may be TRBD1 (5 bases). Germline-derived CDR1 and CDR2 are MNHEY and SMNVEV (reference sequence). CDR3 length: 13 amino acids. Between the trimmed V and J ends, which lost 4 bases and 8 bases, there was a span of 14 bases. DNA for the CDR3: TGTGCCAGCAGTTCCAACGGGGCTATGGGCTACACCTTC. Its protein product is CASSSNGAMGYTF.

This clonotype was seen at least ten times. The V gene is TRBV28, the J gene TRBJ2-7; D is perhaps TRBD1 or TRBD2 (5 bases each). There are 15 residues in the CDR3. Looked up from germline, CDR1 is MDHEN and CDR2 is SYDVKM. Trimming stripped 5 bases from V and 5 bases from J, with 19 bases between. CDR3 sequence reads: CASSPIAGWDHEQYF. CDR3 nucleotide sequence: TGTGCCAGCAGTCCAATAGCAGGCTGGGACCACGAGCAGTACTTC.

The chain uses TRBV2 and TRBJ2-3; TRBD2 matches 10 bases. Germline V gives CDR1 SNHLY, CDR2 FYNNEI. CDR3 length: 15 residues. Losses at the gene ends were 6 bases for V and 5 bases for J; bases not matched to a gene: 8. The CDR3 nucleotides are TGTGCCAGCAGATTCCTAGCGGGGGAGGGAGATACGCAGTATTTT. Translation gives CASRFLAGEGDTQYF. Looking up the rest from reference TRBV2 and TRBJ2-3 gives the full variable domain: EPEVTQTPSHQVTQMGQEVILRCVPISNHLYFYWYRQILGQKVEFLVSFYNNEISEKSEIFDDQFSVERPDGSNFTLKIRSTKLEDSAMYFCASRFLAGEGDTQYFGPGTRLTVL.

This chain connects TRBV6-2 or TRBV6-3 to TRBJ2-2; a weak D match, TRBD1 (5 bases). The ends were cut back, 10 bases at V and 6 bases at J, with 21 bases in the middle. The CDR3 extends over 15 amino acids. Germline V gives CDR1 MNHEY, CDR2 SVGEGT. As DNA, the CDR3 is TGTGCCACCCTACCTCGTAGGGGTGGAGCCGGGGAGCTGTTTTTT. Encoded protein: CATLPRRGGAGELFF.

This clonotype was recorded many times. The V gene is TRBV12-3 or TRBV12-4, the J gene TRBJ1-1; TRBD1 aligns across 10 bases. The V gene end was trimmed by 6 bases and the J gene end by 5 bases; junction bases not matched to a gene: 9. The CDR3 is 15 residues long. CDR3 in amino acids: CASSTGTGVRTEAFF. The DNA of the CDR3 is TGTGCCAGCAGCACAGGGACAGGGGTTCGTACTGAAGCTTTCTTT.

This clonotype was detected only a few times. The chain is built from TRBV2 and TRBJ1-6; tentatively, D is TRBD1 (5 bases). The CDR3 covers 13 residues. V gave up 7 bases and J gave up 6 bases, with 10 bases separating them. Germline CDR1 and CDR2: SNHLY and FYNNEI. The CDR3 is CASTRAFNSPLHF. The CDR3 DNA sequence: TGTGCCAGCACCAGGGCGTTTAATTCACCCCTCCACTTT.

The V and J genes are TRBV20-1 and TRBJ2-1, with 16 bases fitting TRBD2. Germline V gives CDR1 DFQATT, CDR2 SNEGSKA (reference sequence). The CDR3 is 18 amino acids. V trimming: 1 base; J trimming: 5 bases; junction bases outside the gene matches: 8. For the CDR3, the DNA is TGCAGTGCTAGAGGAGGGACTAGCGGGGGGGCGATCCACAATGAGCAGTTCTTC. Protein: CSARGGTSGGAIHNEQFF.

The V and J genes are TRBV30 and TRBJ1-2; weak D call: TRBD1 (6 bases). The CDR3 spans 12 residues. Trimming removed 8 bases from V and 6 bases from J, with 16 bases in between. CDR1 and CDR2 (germline): GTSNPN, SVGIG (reference sequence). The CDR3 loop reads CAHTLGAHGYTF. CDR3 bases: TGTGCCCACACTCTGGGGGCGCATGGCTACACCTTC.

Worth noting for this clonotype: A much bigger clone sits one base away, suggesting this may be a read error. The chain uses TRBV5-5 and TRBJ2-7; the D gene is possibly TRBD2 (5 bases). The CDR3 has 16 amino acids. The V gene's germline CDR1 is SGHKS and CDR2 YYEKEE (reference sequence). Trimming pared 4 bases from V and 0 bases from J, leaving 17 bases between. The CDR3 DNA sequence: TGTGCCAGCAGCCCGGGGAGACGCCAATACTCCTACGAGCAGTACTTC. The encoded protein is CASSPGRRQYSYEQYF.

This clonotype was observed many times. The V call is TRBV12-3 or TRBV12-4, the J call TRBJ2-3, with D unresolved. The CDR3 length is 13 residues. The V and J ends lost 5 bases and 5 bases respectively, with 11 bases between them. The CDR3 here is CASSDWSGDTQYF. CDR3 sequence (DNA): TGTGCCAGCAGTGATTGGTCTGGAGATACGCAGTATTTT.

In this sample, this clonotype turned up many times. V is TRBV5-1 and J is TRBJ1-2; possible D gene TRBD1, 6 bases. CDR1 and CDR2 from the germline V gene are SGHRS and YFSETQ. The CDR3 runs to 12 residues. The germline V and J ends were trimmed by 4 bases and 7 bases, with 11 bases remaining between them. The CDR3 DNA reads as TGCGCCAGCAGCCCCGGACAGATTGGCTACACCTTC. It encodes CASSPGQIGYTF.

This clonotype was picked up many times. The rearrangement joins TRBV10-3 to TRBJ2-3; tentative D call: TRBD1 (6 bases). Trimming shortened V by 6 bases and J by 2 bases, and 12 bases separated the two germline ends. This CDR3 spans 14 amino acids. From germline, CDR1 is ENHRY and CDR2 SYGVKD. The CDR3 region has the DNA TGTGCCATCAGAAAGAGGGACAACACAGATACGCAGTATTTT. Its translation: CAIRKRDNTDTQYF.

A note on this clonotype: It may be a read error: a sequence one base away is much more abundant. The chain is built from TRBV10-3 and TRBJ2-7; TRBD1 matches at 7 bases. Trimming removed 10 bases from V and 12 bases from J; junction bases left unmatched: 9. The germline V gene encodes CDR1 ENHRY and CDR2 SYGVKD. This CDR3 is 10 amino acids long. The CDR3 sequence is CASKGDRLYF. For the CDR3, the DNA is TGTGCCAGCAAGGGGGACAGATTGTACTTC.

The sample holds a few counts of this clonotype. V is TRBV5-6 and J is TRBJ2-1; 10 bases align to TRBD1. This CDR3 spans 16 amino acids. The germline V gene encodes CDR1 SGHDT and CDR2 YYEEEE. The ends lost 4 bases at V and 5 bases at J; junction bases unmatched: 9. For the CDR3, the DNA is TGTGCCAGCAGCATGCCTGCGGGACAGGGGAACAATGAGCAGTTCTTC. Its protein is CASSMPAGQGNNEQFF.

The count of this clonotype is one. The J gene is TRBJ2-6, the V gene TRBV6-1; D gene ambiguous. The CDR3 has 13 residues. Germline CDR1 is MNHNS and CDR2 is SASEGT. Written as DNA, the CDR3 is TGTGCGGCTTCTAGATCTGGGGCCAACGTCCTGACTTTC. This codes for CAASRSGANVLTF.

The chain combines TRBV24-1 with TRBJ1-2; D is undetermined. Germline V gene lookup returns CDR1 KGHDR and CDR2 SFDVKD. The CDR3 loop spans 12 amino acids. Trimming pared 1 base from V and 8 bases from J, leaving 7 bases between. The CDR3 protein is CATSDLRVGYTF. As DNA, the CDR3 is TGTGCCACCAGTGATTTAAGGGTCGGCTACACCTTC.

This clonotype appeared a few times. This rearrangement joins TRBV20-1 to TRBJ1-4; D is perhaps TRBD1 (6 bases). The V gene lost 4 bases and the J gene lost 7 bases, with 13 bases spanning the gap. The CDR3 has 13 amino acids. The germline CDR1 and CDR2 sequences are DFQATT and SNEGSKA (reference sequence). CDR3 nucleotide sequence: TGCAGTGCTAACAGGGTAGAAAGTGAAAAACTGTTTTTT. This sequence encodes CSANRVESEKLFF.

The V call is TRBV6-2 or TRBV6-3, the J call TRBJ2-7; the D call may be TRBD1 or TRBD2 (5 bases each). The CDR3 is made up of 15 amino acids. V was cut by 5 bases and J by 0 bases, with 14 bases left in between. Germline V lookup: CDR1 MNHEY, CDR2 SVGEGT. The CDR3 sequence is CASSGQGRSSYEQYF. CDR3 coding DNA: TGTGCCAGCAGTGGCCAGGGACGTAGCTCCTACGAGCAGTACTTC.

This clonotype has a handful of counts. The chain uses TRBV7-3 and TRBJ1-3; TRBD1 agrees at 8 bases. CDR1 is SGHTA and CDR2 is FQGTGA in the germline V gene. Trimming at V came to 6 bases and at J to 3 bases, leaving 13 bases not matched to a gene. The CDR3 runs 17 residues. The CDR3 nucleotides are TGTGCCAGCAGGCTAGGAGTGACAGGGGTGGGTGGAAACACCATATATTTT. Translation: CASRLGVTGVGGNTIYF.

In this sample, this clonotype turned up many times. The V and J genes are TRBV30 and TRBJ1-1; D call uncertain. Trimming took 0 bases from V and 9 from J, leaving 11 bases between them. CDR3 length: 12 amino acids. Per germline, CDR1 GTSNPN and CDR2 SVGIG (reference sequence). CDR3 DNA: TGTGCCTGGAGTGTACTCGAGGATAAAGCTTTCTTT. Protein: CAWSVLEDKAFF.

This clonotype occurred a few times. In nucleotides, the CDR3 is TGTGCCATCAGTGAGTCTACTAGCAAGGGCGGGGAGCTGTTTTTT. Its protein product is CAISESTSKGGELFF. The gene calls are TRBV10-3 and TRBJ2-2; D is perhaps TRBD2 (6 bases). Germline values: CDR1 ENHRY, CDR2 SYGVKD. V was clipped by 0 bases and J by 7 bases, with 12 bases between them. This CDR3 region has 15 residues.

The V gene is TRBV24-1, the J gene TRBJ2-2; 9 bases are a match to TRBD1. CDR1 KGHDR and CDR2 SFDVKD come from the germline V gene. The junction had 6 bases not matched to a gene; V was cut back by 4 bases and J by 4 bases. This CDR3 spans 16 amino acids. The CDR3 loop is CATSDPPGQGTGELFF. The DNA for the CDR3 is TGTGCCACCAGTGACCCCCCGGGACAGGGCACCGGGGAGCTGTTTTTT.

The chain carries TRBV4-2 and TRBJ1-1; D may be TRBD1 (5 bases). CDR1 is LGHNA, CDR2 YNFKEQ, per germline. There are 16 residues in the CDR3. Trimming removed 3 bases from V and 1 base from J, with 15 bases in between. The CDR3 sequence is CASSHTRDVQNTEAFF. The CDR3 bases are TGTGCCAGCAGCCATACCCGGGACGTCCAGAACACTGAAGCTTTCTTT.

This clonotype was recorded a few times. The rearrangement links TRBV29-1 to TRBJ1-4; D is unresolved. The CDR3 loop spans 15 amino acids. Germline CDR1 is SQVTM and CDR2 is ANQGSEA. V gave up 1 base and J gave up 16 bases, with 25 bases separating them. This CDR3 is CSVEAKDQYRTRRFF. DNA for the CDR3: TGCAGCGTTGAAGCCAAGGATCAATATCGGACCCGGCGGTTTTTT.

V and J are TRBV9 and TRBJ2-5, with TRBD2 as a possible D gene (7 bases). V dropped 0 bases and J dropped 5 bases, with 17 bases sitting between them. This CDR3 is 16 amino acids long. CDR1 and CDR2 from the germline V gene are SGDLS and YYNGEE. The CDR3 loop is CASSVGMTQGGETQYF. Written as DNA, the CDR3 is TGTGCCAGCAGCGTAGGGATGACACAGGGAGGGGAGACCCAGTACTTC.

On this clonotype: The junction does not match germline at one end; this may be a read error. The V gene is TRBV11-2, the J gene TRBJ1-1, with D possibly TRBD1 on 5 matching bases. Germline CDR1 SGHAT, CDR2 FQNNGV. The CDR3 is made up of 14 amino acids. The CDR3 DNA sequence: TGTGCCAGCAACTTAGGGGCTAGAGATACTGAAGCTTTCTTT. Its translation is CASNLGARDTEAFF. Full variable domain (outside the CDR3, taken from reference TRBV11-2 and TRBJ1-1): EAGVAQSPRYKIIEKRQSVAFWCNPISGHATLYWYQQILGQGPKLLIQFQNNGVVDDSQLPKDRFSAERLKGVDSTLKIQPAKLEDSAVYLCASNLGARDTEAFFGQGTRLTVV.

This clonotype was seen just once. This sequence joins TRBV25-1 and TRBJ2-7; the match to TRBD2 covers 7 bases. Trimming cost V 1 base and J 7 bases; bases outside gene matches: 10. Germline values: CDR1 MGHDK, CDR2 SYGVNS. This CDR3 contains 15 residues. This CDR3 reads CASSELGPSGGEQYF. DNA of the CDR3: TGTGCCAGCAGTGAATTGGGACCATCCGGGGGGGAGCAGTACTTC.

CDR3 loop: CASSIQGVSEKLFF. CDR3 nucleotides: TGTGCCAGTAGTATCCAGGGAGTTTCGGAAAAACTGTTTTTT. The rearrangement joins TRBV19 to TRBJ1-4, with D possibly matching TRBD1 (5 bases). CDR1 LNHDA and CDR2 SQIVND come from the germline V gene (reference sequence). V was pared by 3 bases and J by 8 bases, with 13 bases between. This CDR3 comprises 14 residues.

This clonotype was seen ten or more times. V and J are TRBV6-5 and TRBJ2-3; TRBD1 might be the D (6 bases). The CDR3 has 17 residues. CDR1 is MNHEY, CDR2 SVGAGI, per germline. V gave up 4 bases and J gave up 2 bases, with 19 bases separating them. CDR3 protein: CASSWSGTPLSTDTQYF. CDR3 DNA: TGTGCCAGCAGTTGGTCCGGGACACCCTTATCCACAGATACGCAGTATTTT.

This clonotype was counted ten times or more. The chain recombines TRBV20-1 with TRBJ1-6, with D tentatively TRBD1 (6 bases). Germline V gene lookup returns CDR1 DFQATT and CDR2 SNEGSKA (reference sequence). The CDR3 sequence is 15 residues long. V lost 0 bases and J 9 bases, leaving 15 bases between the germline ends. In DNA form, the CDR3 reads TGCAGTGCTAGAGAAGTGGGCAGGGACACTTCACCCCTCCACTTT. Translation gives CSAREVGRDTSPLHF.

This clonotype has ten or more counts. The genes are TRBV10-2 and TRBJ1-2; tentative D call: TRBD1 (5 bases). CDR1 is WSHSY, CDR2 SAAADI, per germline. The CDR3 totals 14 residues. V lost 6 bases and J lost 6, with 17 bases in between. CDR3 sequence (DNA): TGCGCCAGCAGAGACCCCGACAGAAACCATGGCTACACCTTC. The encoded protein is CASRDPDRNHGYTF.

This clonotype came up a few times. This chain connects TRBV12-3 or TRBV12-4 to TRBJ2-6; TRBD1 agrees at 10 bases. This CDR3 comprises 20 residues. Germline trimming cut 4 bases from V and 2 bases from J; bases unmatched to any gene: 14. The DNA for the CDR3 is TGTGCCAGCAGTTCCGCGAATCGGGCGACAGGGGGCGCTGGGGCCAACGTCCTGACTTTC. Protein: CASSSANRATGGAGANVLTF.